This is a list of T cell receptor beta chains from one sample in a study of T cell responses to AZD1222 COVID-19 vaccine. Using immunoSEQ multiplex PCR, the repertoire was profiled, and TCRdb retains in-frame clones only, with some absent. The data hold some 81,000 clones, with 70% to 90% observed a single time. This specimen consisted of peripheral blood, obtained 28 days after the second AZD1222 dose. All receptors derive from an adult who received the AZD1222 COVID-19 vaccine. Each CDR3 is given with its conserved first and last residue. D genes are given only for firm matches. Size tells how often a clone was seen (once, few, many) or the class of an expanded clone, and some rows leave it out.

cdr3_aa: CASSRGGAAIGEETQYF
cdr3_nt: TGCGCCAGCAGCCGTGGCGGGGCGGCCATAGGAGAAGAGACCCAGTACTTC
clone_size: .
j_call: TRBJ2-5
d_call: .
v_call: TRBV4-3

cdr3_aa: CASSSPGGNDYNEQFF
cdr3_nt: TGTGCCAGCAGCTCTCCAGGGGGAAATGACTACAATGAGCAGTTCTTC
clone_size: once
j_call: TRBJ2-1
d_call: TRBD1
v_call: TRBV11-3

cdr3_aa: CASKPGYGQTNYGYTF
cdr3_nt: TGTGCCAGCAAACCTGGGTACGGACAAACCAACTATGGCTACACCTTC
clone_size: few
j_call: TRBJ1-2
d_call: .
v_call: TRBV3-1/TRBV3-2

cdr3_aa: CASSFSAGDGYTF
cdr3_nt: TGTGCCAGCAGCTTTTCGGCAGGAGATGGCTACACCTTC
clone_size: once
j_call: TRBJ1-2
d_call: .
v_call: TRBV7-3

cdr3_aa: CASSSYQPQHF
cdr3_nt: TGTGCCAGCAGTTCCTATCAGCCCCAGCATTTT
clone_size: few
j_call: TRBJ1-5
d_call: .
v_call: TRBV28

cdr3_aa: CASRPSSGNTIYF
cdr3_nt: TGTGCCAGTAGGCCGAGCTCTGGAAACACCATATATTTT
clone_size: .
j_call: TRBJ1-3
d_call: .
v_call: TRBV19

cdr3_aa: CASKVEGWGSSYNEQFF
cdr3_nt: TGTGCCAGCAAGGTAGAGGGGTGGGGGAGCTCCTACAATGAGCAGTTCTTC
clone_size: .
j_call: TRBJ2-1
d_call: .
v_call: TRBV7-8

cdr3_aa: CASSEAQGVVDSPLHF
cdr3_nt: TGTGCCAGCAGTGAAGCGCAAGGGGTAGTAGATTCACCCCTCCACTTT
clone_size: .
j_call: TRBJ1-6
d_call: .
v_call: TRBV2

cdr3_aa: CASSPGNTEAFF
cdr3_nt: TGTGCCAGCTCACCAGGGAACACTGAAGCTTTCTTT
clone_size: few
j_call: TRBJ1-1
d_call: .
v_call: TRBV18

cdr3_aa: CATSQGQGVDEKLFF
cdr3_nt: TGTGCCACCAGCCAAGGACAGGGAGTTGACGAAAAACTGTTTTTT
clone_size: .
j_call: TRBJ1-4
d_call: TRBD1
v_call: TRBV15

cdr3_aa: CASSPGTGATDTQYF
cdr3_nt: TGTGCCAGCAGCCCCGGGACAGGAGCGACAGATACGCAGTATTTT
clone_size: .
j_call: TRBJ2-3
d_call: TRBD1
v_call: TRBV6-5

cdr3_aa: CASRDYGGSYEQYF
cdr3_nt: TGTGCCAGCAGGGACTATGGGGGGTCCTACGAGCAGTACTTC
clone_size: once
j_call: TRBJ2-7
d_call: .
v_call: TRBV6-5

cdr3_aa: CATDGAATNEKLFF
cdr3_nt: TGTGCCACCGACGGGGCTGCAACTAATGAAAAACTGTTTTTT
clone_size: .
j_call: TRBJ1-4
d_call: .
v_call: TRBV28

cdr3_aa: CASSESPSSYNSPLHF
cdr3_nt: TGTGCCAGCAGTGAATCCCCCAGCTCCTATAATTCACCCCTCCACTTT
clone_size: .
j_call: TRBJ1-6
d_call: .
v_call: TRBV6-1

cdr3_aa: CASSYPTGTEAFF
cdr3_nt: TGTGCCAGCAGTTACCCGACAGGCACTGAAGCTTTCTTT
clone_size: .
j_call: TRBJ1-1
d_call: .
v_call: TRBV6-2/TRBV6-3

cdr3_aa: CASSAQKGGYTF
cdr3_nt: TGTGCCAGCAGCGCCCAAAAGGGTGGCTACACCTTC
clone_size: .
j_call: TRBJ1-2
d_call: .
v_call: TRBV9

cdr3_aa: CASSTGRYYGYTF
cdr3_nt: TGTGCCAGTAGCACGGGACGGTACTATGGCTACACCTTC
clone_size: .
j_call: TRBJ1-2
d_call: .
v_call: TRBV19

cdr3_aa: CASSHGTDEQYF
cdr3_nt: TGTGCCAGCAGCCATGGGACGGACGAGCAGTACTTC
clone_size: .
j_call: TRBJ2-7
d_call: .
v_call: TRBV3-1/TRBV3-2

cdr3_aa: CASSPRLAGTYEQYF
cdr3_nt: TGTGCCAGCTCACCACGACTAGCGGGCACCTACGAGCAGTACTTC
clone_size: .
j_call: TRBJ2-7
d_call: TRBD2
v_call: TRBV18

cdr3_aa: CASSVESAGRDTQYF
cdr3_nt: TGTGCCAGCAGCGTAGAGAGTGCAGGGAGAGATACGCAGTATTTT
clone_size: few
j_call: TRBJ2-3
d_call: .
v_call: TRBV9

cdr3_aa: CASTLSPPTGGNQPQHF
cdr3_nt: TGTGCCAGTACCCTATCCCCCCCCACAGGGGGCAATCAGCCCCAGCATTTT
clone_size: .
j_call: TRBJ1-5
d_call: TRBD1
v_call: TRBV19

cdr3_aa: CASSPSTGASGNTIYF
cdr3_nt: TGCGCCAGCAGCCCGTCGACAGGGGCCTCTGGAAACACCATATATTTT
clone_size: few
j_call: TRBJ1-3
d_call: TRBD1
v_call: TRBV5-1

cdr3_aa: CARSLVCQSGYGYTF
cdr3_nt: TGTGCCAGAAGCTTGGTGTGCCAATCTGGCTATGGCTACACCTTC
clone_size: .
j_call: TRBJ1-2
d_call: .
v_call: TRBV5-3

cdr3_aa: CASSPQSGRNEQYF
cdr3_nt: TGTGCCAGCTCACCACAGTCAGGGAGAAACGAGCAGTACTTC
clone_size: .
j_call: TRBJ2-7
d_call: .
v_call: TRBV18

cdr3_aa: CASRMTGFRNIQYF
cdr3_nt: TGTGCCAGCAGGATGACAGGGTTTCGGAACATTCAGTACTTC
clone_size: .
j_call: TRBJ2-4
d_call: TRBD1
v_call: TRBV27

cdr3_aa: CASSKSSGRNNEQFF
cdr3_nt: TGTGCCAGTAGTAAATCCAGCGGGAGAAACAATGAGCAGTTCTTC
clone_size: once
j_call: TRBJ2-1
d_call: TRBD2
v_call: TRBV19

cdr3_aa: CASSFGGYEQYF
cdr3_nt: TGTGCCAGCAGTTTCGGCGGATACGAGCAGTACTTC
clone_size: .
j_call: TRBJ2-7
d_call: .
v_call: TRBV12-3/TRBV12-4

cdr3_aa: CASSRLAGGNEQFF
cdr3_nt: TGTGCCAGTAGTCGACTAGCGGGGGGCAATGAGCAGTTCTTC
clone_size: .
j_call: TRBJ2-1
d_call: TRBD2
v_call: TRBV19

cdr3_aa: CASRLQGDIQYF
cdr3_nt: TGTGCCAGCAGGCTTCAGGGGGACATTCAGTACTTC
clone_size: .
j_call: TRBJ2-4
d_call: TRBD1
v_call: TRBV11-2

cdr3_aa: CASSPPGSRYEQYF
cdr3_nt: TGTGCCAGCAGCCCTCCAGGGTCTCGGTACGAGCAGTACTTC
clone_size: .
j_call: TRBJ2-7
d_call: .
v_call: TRBV13

cdr3_aa: CASSLDVGEGNQPQHF
cdr3_nt: TGTGCCAGCAGCTTAGACGTTGGGGAGGGCAATCAGCCCCAGCATTTT
clone_size: .
j_call: TRBJ1-5
d_call: .
v_call: TRBV7-8

cdr3_aa: CASSQGGQPFSGNTIYF
cdr3_nt: TGCGCCAGCAGCCAAGGAGGACAGCCATTCTCTGGAAACACCATATATTTT
clone_size: .
j_call: TRBJ1-3
d_call: .
v_call: TRBV4-3

cdr3_aa: CASSQERQGFNYGYTF
cdr3_nt: TGCGCCAGCAGCCAAGAACGGCAGGGATTTAACTATGGCTACACCTTC
clone_size: .
j_call: TRBJ1-2
d_call: .
v_call: TRBV4-3

cdr3_aa: CASSDRRDRGYQPQHF
cdr3_nt: TGTGCCAGCAGTGACCGCCGGGACAGGGGTTATCAGCCCCAGCATTTT
clone_size: .
j_call: TRBJ1-5
d_call: TRBD1
v_call: TRBV6-1

cdr3_aa: CAWDISGGAGEQFF
cdr3_nt: TGTGCCTGGGACATTAGCGGGGGGGCAGGTGAGCAGTTCTTC
clone_size: .
j_call: TRBJ2-1
d_call: TRBD2
v_call: TRBV30

cdr3_aa: CASSLDHSNQPQHF
cdr3_nt: TGTGCCAGCAGCTTGGACCATAGCAATCAGCCCCAGCATTTT
clone_size: few
j_call: TRBJ1-5
d_call: .
v_call: TRBV7-2

cdr3_aa: CATSHSWEGAPTGELFF
cdr3_nt: TGTGCCACCAGCCACTCTTGGGAGGGGGCGCCGACCGGGGAGCTGTTTTTT
clone_size: .
j_call: TRBJ2-2
d_call: .
v_call: TRBV24-1

cdr3_aa: CASSSGDGIRDYEQYF
cdr3_nt: TGTGCCAGTAGTTCAGGGGACGGGATAAGGGACTACGAGCAGTACTTC
clone_size: .
j_call: TRBJ2-7
d_call: .
v_call: TRBV19

cdr3_aa: CASSSQGYEQYF
cdr3_nt: TGTGCCAGCAGCTCCCAAGGCTACGAGCAGTACTTC
clone_size: .
j_call: TRBJ2-7
d_call: .
v_call: TRBV7-9

cdr3_aa: CASSPKDSFNSPLHF
cdr3_nt: TGCGCCAGCAGCCCAAAGGACAGTTTTAATTCACCCCTCCACTTT
clone_size: .
j_call: TRBJ1-6
d_call: .
v_call: TRBV4-3

cdr3_aa: CATVRGGPSYNEQFF
cdr3_nt: TGTGCCACCGTCCGGGGGGGTCCCTCCTACAATGAGCAGTTCTTC
clone_size: .
j_call: TRBJ2-1
d_call: TRBD2
v_call: TRBV10-3

cdr3_aa: CAISRTEEPAEKLFF
cdr3_nt: TGTGCCATCAGCCGGACAGAGGAACCAGCTGAAAAACTGTTTTTT
clone_size: few
j_call: TRBJ1-4
d_call: .
v_call: TRBV10-3

cdr3_aa: CASREMWGTGGELFF
cdr3_nt: TGTGCCAGCCGCGAGATGTGGGGAACCGGCGGGGAGCTGTTTTTT
clone_size: .
j_call: TRBJ2-2
d_call: .
v_call: TRBV28

cdr3_aa: CASSQPAGAPYNEQFF
cdr3_nt: TGCGCCAGCAGCCAACCAGCGGGAGCCCCCTACAATGAGCAGTTCTTC
clone_size: .
j_call: TRBJ2-1
d_call: TRBD2
v_call: TRBV4-1

cdr3_aa: CSAPVGDEQYF
cdr3_nt: TGCAGCGCTCCCGTGGGGGACGAGCAGTACTTC
clone_size: few
j_call: TRBJ2-7
d_call: .
v_call: TRBV29-1

cdr3_aa: CAWRTGLAGANTGELFF
cdr3_nt: TGTGCCTGGAGGACAGGGCTAGCGGGAGCTAACACCGGGGAGCTGTTTTTT
clone_size: .
j_call: TRBJ2-2
d_call: TRBD2
v_call: TRBV30

cdr3_aa: CSAMTHNEQFF
cdr3_nt: TGCAGTGCTATGACCCACAATGAGCAGTTCTTC
clone_size: .
j_call: TRBJ2-1
d_call: .
v_call: TRBV20-1